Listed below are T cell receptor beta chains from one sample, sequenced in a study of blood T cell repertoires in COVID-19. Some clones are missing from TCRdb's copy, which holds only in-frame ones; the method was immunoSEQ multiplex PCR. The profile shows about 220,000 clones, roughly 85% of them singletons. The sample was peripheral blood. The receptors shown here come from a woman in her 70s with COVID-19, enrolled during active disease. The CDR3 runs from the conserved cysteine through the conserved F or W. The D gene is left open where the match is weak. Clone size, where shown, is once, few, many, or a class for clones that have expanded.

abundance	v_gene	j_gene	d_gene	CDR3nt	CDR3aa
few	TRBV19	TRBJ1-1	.	TGTGCCAGCCATCTTACAGGGTGGACTGAAGCTTTCTTT	CASHLTGWTEAFF
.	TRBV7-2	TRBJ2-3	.	TGTGCCAGCAGCCCGTCTCCAGATACGCAGTATTTT	CASSPSPDTQYF
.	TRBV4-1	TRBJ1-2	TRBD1	TGCGCCAGCAGCCAAATCGGACAGGGGGCTCATTATGGCTACACCTTC	CASSQIGQGAHYGYTF
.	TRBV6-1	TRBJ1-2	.	TGTGCCAGCAGTGAAGCACAGGATGGCTACACCTTC	CASSEAQDGYTF
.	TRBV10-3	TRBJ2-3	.	TGTGCCATCAGTGAGTCGAGGTGGGCGGGAGATACGCAGTATTTT	CAISESRWAGDTQYF
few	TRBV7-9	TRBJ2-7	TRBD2	TGTGCCAGCAGCCCCCGGGGGGAATCCTACGAGCAGTACTTC	CASSPRGESYEQYF
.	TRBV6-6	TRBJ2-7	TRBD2	TGTGCCAGCAGATTCCCTAGCGGGAGCCACGAGCAGTACTTC	CASRFPSGSHEQYF
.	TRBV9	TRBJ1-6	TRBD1	TGTGCCAGCAGCGCCCCCACAGGGGACTCCTATAATTCACCCCTCCACTTT	CASSAPTGDSYNSPLHF
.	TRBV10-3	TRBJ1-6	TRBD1	TGTGCCATCTCTGGCGGGGACAGGGCGAATTCACCCCTCCACTTT	CAISGGDRANSPLHF
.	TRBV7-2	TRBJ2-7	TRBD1	TGTGCCAGCAGCTTATCGCAGGGGGCAACCTACGAGCAGTACTTC	CASSLSQGATYEQYF
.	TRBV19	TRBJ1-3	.	TGTGCCAGTAGTATAGCGGGGAACTCTGGAAACACCATATATTTT	CASSIAGNSGNTIYF
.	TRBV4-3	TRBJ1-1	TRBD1	TGCGCCAGCAGCCACGATAGACAGGGCTTCGCTGAAGCTTTCTTT	CASSHDRQGFAEAFF
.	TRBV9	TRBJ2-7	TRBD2	TGTGCCAGCTCGTCGGGGGAGGGCCCCTACGAGCAGTACTTC	CASSSGEGPYEQYF
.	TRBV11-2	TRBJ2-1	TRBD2	TGTGCCAGCAGCGAGGGACTAGCGTTCGACAATGAGCAGTTCTTC	CASSEGLAFDNEQFF
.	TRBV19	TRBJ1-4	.	TGTGCCACCATGGCGGTAAAGCCCGGCGAAAAACTGTTTTTT	CATMAVKPGEKLFF
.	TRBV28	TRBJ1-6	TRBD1	TGTGCCACCCTACTGAGGACAGGTTATAATTCACCCCTCCACTTT	CATLLRTGYNSPLHF
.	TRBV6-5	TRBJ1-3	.	TGTGCCAGCAGGGACAGTACTGGAAACACCATATATTTT	CASRDSTGNTIYF
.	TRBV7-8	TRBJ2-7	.	TGTGCCAGCAGCAAACGATATCCCGGACAGTCTACCTACGAGCAGTACTTC	CASSKRYPGQSTYEQYF
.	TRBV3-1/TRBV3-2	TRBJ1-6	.	TGTGCCAGCAGCCAAGATCCTCGACACAGTAATTCACCCCTCCACTTT	CASSQDPRHSNSPLHF
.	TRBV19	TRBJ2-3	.	TGTGCCAGTAGTATCGGGGTTGATACGCAGTATTTT	CASSIGVDTQYF
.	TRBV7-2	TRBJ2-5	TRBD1	TGTGCCAGCAGCTTTCATGGACAGGGCCAAGAGACCCAGTACTTC	CASSFHGQGQETQYF
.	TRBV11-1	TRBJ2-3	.	TGTGCCAGCAGCCCCCACACAGATACGCAGTATTTT	CASSPHTDTQYF
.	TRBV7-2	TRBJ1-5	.	TGTGCCAGCAGGAAAGGAAACCTCTGGGCGCCCCAGCATTTT	CASRKGNLWAPQHF
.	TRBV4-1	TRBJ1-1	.	TGCGCCAGCAGCCGGCAATTAGGAGGGGACACTGAAGCTTTCTTT	CASSRQLGGDTEAFF